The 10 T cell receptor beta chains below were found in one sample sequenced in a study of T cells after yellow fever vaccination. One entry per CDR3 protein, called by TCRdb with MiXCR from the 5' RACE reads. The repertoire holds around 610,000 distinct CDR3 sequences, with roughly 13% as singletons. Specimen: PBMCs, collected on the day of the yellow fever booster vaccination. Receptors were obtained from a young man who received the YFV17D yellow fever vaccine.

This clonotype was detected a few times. The CDR3 sequence is CASSITGQSNEKLFF. DNA for the CDR3: TGTGCCAGCAGTATCACGGGACAGTCGAATGAAAAACTGTTTTTT. The gene calls are TRBV27 and TRBJ1-4; 7 bases agree with TRBD1. CDR1 and CDR2 from the germline V gene are MNHEY and SMNVEV (reference sequence). J lost 5 bases, V lost 5 bases, and 8 bases had no gene match. The CDR3 is made up of 15 amino acids.

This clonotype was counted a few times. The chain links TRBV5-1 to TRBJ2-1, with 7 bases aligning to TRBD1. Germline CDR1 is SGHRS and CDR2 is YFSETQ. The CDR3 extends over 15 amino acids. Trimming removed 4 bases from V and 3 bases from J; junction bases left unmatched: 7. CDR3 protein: CASSPGQPFYNEQFF. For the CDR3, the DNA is TGCGCCAGCAGCCCGGGACAGCCTTTCTACAATGAGCAGTTCTTC.

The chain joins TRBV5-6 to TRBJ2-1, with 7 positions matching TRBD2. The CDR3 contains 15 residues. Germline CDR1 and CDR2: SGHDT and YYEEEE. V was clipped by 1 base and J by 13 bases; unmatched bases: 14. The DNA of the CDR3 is TGTGCCAGCAGCTTGTGGGGGGGGGACTACCAACCACAGTTCTTC. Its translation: CASSLWGGDYQPQFF.

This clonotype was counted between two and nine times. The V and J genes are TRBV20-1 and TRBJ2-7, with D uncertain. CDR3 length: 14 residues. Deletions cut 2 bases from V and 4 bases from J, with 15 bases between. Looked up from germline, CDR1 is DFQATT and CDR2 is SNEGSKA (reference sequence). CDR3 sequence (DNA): TGCAGTGCTAGACCCCAACTTAATTCATACGAGCAGTACTTC. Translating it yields CSARPQLNSYEQYF.

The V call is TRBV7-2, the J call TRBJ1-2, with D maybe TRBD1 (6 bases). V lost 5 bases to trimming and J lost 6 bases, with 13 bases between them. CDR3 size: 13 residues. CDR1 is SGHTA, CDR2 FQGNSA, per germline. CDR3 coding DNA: TGTGCCAGCAGCCTAGGGGGTTATGATGGCTACACCTTC. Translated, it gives CASSLGGYDGYTF. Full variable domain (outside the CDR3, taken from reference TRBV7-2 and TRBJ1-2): GAGVSQSPSNKVTEKGKDVELRCDPISGHTALYWYRQSLGQGLEFLIYFQGNSAPDKSGLPSDRFSAERTGGSVSTLTIQRTQQEDSAVYLCASSLGGYDGYTFGSGTRLTVV.

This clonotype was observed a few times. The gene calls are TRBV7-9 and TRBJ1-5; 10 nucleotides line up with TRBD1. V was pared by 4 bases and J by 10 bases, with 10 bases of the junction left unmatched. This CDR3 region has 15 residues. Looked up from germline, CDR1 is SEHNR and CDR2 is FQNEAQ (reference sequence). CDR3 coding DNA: TGTGCCAGCAGCTCGGGACAGGGGCCCTATATACCCCAGCATTTT. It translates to CASSSGQGPYIPQHF.

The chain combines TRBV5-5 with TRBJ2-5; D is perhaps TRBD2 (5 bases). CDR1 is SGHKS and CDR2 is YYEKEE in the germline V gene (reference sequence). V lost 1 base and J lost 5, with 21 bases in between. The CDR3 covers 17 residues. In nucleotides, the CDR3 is TGTGCCAGCAGCTTGTTACCACCCGGGAACAGATACGAGACCCAGTACTTC. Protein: CASSLLPPGNRYETQYF.

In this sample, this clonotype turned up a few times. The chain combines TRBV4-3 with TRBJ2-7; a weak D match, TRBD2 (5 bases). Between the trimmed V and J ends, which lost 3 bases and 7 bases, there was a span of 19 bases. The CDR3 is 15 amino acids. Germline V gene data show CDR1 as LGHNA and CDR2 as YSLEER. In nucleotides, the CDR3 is TGCGCCAGCAGCCAGGGATACTATTCGGAGGAGGAGCAGTACTTC. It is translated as CASSQGYYSEEEQYF.

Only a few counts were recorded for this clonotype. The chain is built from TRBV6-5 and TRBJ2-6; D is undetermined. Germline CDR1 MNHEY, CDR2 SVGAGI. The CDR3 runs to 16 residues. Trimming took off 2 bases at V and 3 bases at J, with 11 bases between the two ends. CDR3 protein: CASSYALYNGANVLTF. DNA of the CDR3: TGTGCCAGCAGTTACGCCCTGTATAATGGGGCCAACGTCCTGACTTTC.

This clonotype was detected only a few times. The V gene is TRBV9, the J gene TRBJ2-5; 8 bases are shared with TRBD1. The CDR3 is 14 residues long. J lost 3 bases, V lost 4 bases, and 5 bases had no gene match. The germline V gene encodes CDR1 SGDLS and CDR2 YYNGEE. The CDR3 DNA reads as TGTGCCAGCAGCACGCAGGGGGCTAAAGAGACCCAGTACTTC. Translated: CASSTQGAKETQYF.